The rows below give T cell receptor beta chains drawn from one sample of a study of B cell selection in AIRE deficiency. Libraries were prepared by immunoSEQ multiplex PCR; TCRdb keeps only in-frame clonotypes and omits some of them. The table lists tens of thousands of clones, around 90% of them singletons, with roughly 1.5% in the top ten. Material for sequencing was CD4+CD25+ Tregs sorted from PBMCs. The receptors originated from a human donor in good health. CDR3s include the opening cysteine and the closing phenylalanine or tryptophan. Fields, in order: J gene, D gene, clone size, V gene, CDR3 length, CDR3 protein, CDR3 DNA. The D gene is left open where the match is weak. The listing skips clone size in some rows; elsewhere it reads once, few, many or a size class.

j_call: TRBJ1-2; d_call: .; clone_size: once; v_call: TRBV5-1; cdr3_length: 12; cdr3_aa: CASRRGADGYTF; cdr3_nt: TGCGCCAGCAGAAGGGGGGCCGATGGCTACACCTTC
j_call: TRBJ1-5; d_call: .; clone_size: .; v_call: TRBV19; cdr3_length: 15; cdr3_aa: CASVKTAGFYQPQHF; cdr3_nt: TGTGCCAGTGTGAAGACAGCCGGATTTTATCAGCCCCAGCATTTT
j_call: TRBJ2-4; d_call: .; clone_size: .; v_call: TRBV11-2; cdr3_length: 16; cdr3_aa: CASRELAAWAKNIQYF; cdr3_nt: TGTGCCAGCAGGGAACTAGCAGCCTGGGCCAAAAACATTCAGTACTTC
j_call: TRBJ2-3; d_call: TRBD1; clone_size: .; v_call: TRBV9; cdr3_length: 17; cdr3_aa: CASSPRPGQGFTDTQYF; cdr3_nt: TGTGCCAGCAGCCCCCGCCCGGGACAGGGCTTCACAGATACGCAGTATTTT
j_call: TRBJ2-1; d_call: .; clone_size: once; v_call: TRBV19; cdr3_length: 13; cdr3_aa: CASRPGLSREQFF; cdr3_nt: TGTGCCAGCCGTCCAGGACTATCCCGAGAGCAGTTCTTC
j_call: TRBJ1-2; d_call: TRBD1; clone_size: .; v_call: TRBV6-5; cdr3_length: 13; cdr3_aa: CASSRGQGYGYTF; cdr3_nt: TGTGCCAGCAGCCGGGGACAGGGTTATGGCTACACCTTC
j_call: TRBJ1-3; d_call: TRBD1; clone_size: .; v_call: TRBV6-5; cdr3_length: 16; cdr3_aa: CASSYDRGLSGNTIYF; cdr3_nt: TGTGCCAGCAGTTACGACAGGGGGCTCTCTGGAAACACCATATATTTT
j_call: TRBJ1-1; d_call: .; clone_size: .; v_call: TRBV5-6; cdr3_length: 14; cdr3_aa: CASSFYRWNTEAFF; cdr3_nt: TGTGCCAGCAGCTTTTACAGGTGGAACACTGAAGCTTTCTTT
j_call: TRBJ1-2; d_call: .; clone_size: .; v_call: TRBV10-2; cdr3_length: 13; cdr3_aa: CASSTGPSYGYTF; cdr3_nt: TGCGCCAGCAGTACCGGGCCTAGCTATGGCTACACCTTC
j_call: TRBJ2-7; d_call: .; clone_size: .; v_call: TRBV2; cdr3_length: 13; cdr3_aa: CASSTPASYEQYF; cdr3_nt: TGTGCCAGCAGTACCCCAGCCTCCTACGAGCAGTACTTC
j_call: TRBJ2-3; d_call: TRBD2; clone_size: .; v_call: TRBV6-6; cdr3_length: 14; cdr3_aa: CASGLAGVTDTQYF; cdr3_nt: TGTGCCAGCGGCCTAGCGGGGGTCACAGATACGCAGTATTTT
j_call: TRBJ2-6; d_call: .; clone_size: .; v_call: TRBV11-2; cdr3_length: 16; cdr3_aa: CASSLGPGRGANVLTF; cdr3_nt: TGTGCCAGCAGCTTAGGGCCGGGTCGAGGGGCCAACGTCCTGACTTTC
j_call: TRBJ1-2; d_call: .; clone_size: .; v_call: TRBV6-5; cdr3_length: 13; cdr3_aa: CASSYSGGYGYTF; cdr3_nt: TGTGCCAGCAGTTACTCGGGTGGTTACGGCTACACCTTC
j_call: TRBJ1-5; d_call: .; clone_size: .; v_call: TRBV4-1; cdr3_length: 16; cdr3_aa: CASSQGIRGVWQPQHF; cdr3_nt: TGCGCCAGCAGCCAAGGTATCCGGGGTGTCTGGCAGCCCCAGCATTTT
j_call: TRBJ2-7; d_call: .; clone_size: medium-sized; v_call: TRBV9; cdr3_length: 13; cdr3_aa: CASSVEHLDEQYF; cdr3_nt: TGTGCCAGCAGCGTAGAACACCTTGACGAGCAGTACTTC
j_call: TRBJ2-5; d_call: .; clone_size: once; v_call: TRBV1; cdr3_length: 19; cdr3_aa: CTSSQVVKRAGLLQEAQYF; cdr3_nt: TGCACCAGCAGCCAAGTCGTTAAGCGGGCGGGGCTGCTCCAAGAGGCCCAGTACTTC
j_call: TRBJ2-3; d_call: .; clone_size: .; v_call: TRBV18; cdr3_length: 13; cdr3_aa: CASSHQREDTQYF; cdr3_nt: TGTGCCAGCTCACACCAGAGAGAAGATACGCAGTATTTT
j_call: TRBJ2-7; d_call: .; clone_size: .; v_call: TRBV6-5; cdr3_length: 13; cdr3_aa: CASSKTGFYEQYF; cdr3_nt: TGTGCCAGCAGTAAGACAGGCTTCTACGAGCAGTACTTC
j_call: TRBJ1-1; d_call: TRBD1; clone_size: .; v_call: TRBV18; cdr3_length: 17; cdr3_aa: CASSKMSGTGSGTEAFF; cdr3_nt: TGTGCCAGCTCTAAAATGTCCGGGACAGGGTCGGGGACTGAAGCTTTCTTT
j_call: TRBJ2-4; d_call: .; clone_size: .; v_call: TRBV7-3; cdr3_length: 18; cdr3_aa: CATGVKGDAFLAKNIQYF; cdr3_nt: TGTGCCACGGGGGTCAAGGGGGACGCGTTCCTAGCCAAAAACATTCAGTACTTC
j_call: TRBJ1-2; d_call: TRBD1; clone_size: .; v_call: TRBV18; cdr3_length: 15; cdr3_aa: CASSPSRTGDYGYTF; cdr3_nt: TGTGCCAGCTCACCCAGCAGGACAGGGGACTATGGCTACACCTTC
j_call: TRBJ2-7; d_call: .; clone_size: .; v_call: TRBV7-6; cdr3_length: 15; cdr3_aa: CASSLVSGASYEQYF; cdr3_nt: TGTGCCAGCAGCTTAGTTAGCGGAGCATCCTACGAGCAGTACTTC